This TCR beta chain was identified in a study of blood T cells in healthy people across ages. Investigators took ten milliliters of peripheral blood from every donor. Alongside a J-beta primer mix, a sample-barcoded 5' primer served in a second PCR lasting about 6 to 11 cycles. TCRdb analysed the 5' RACE reads with MiXCR anew, one entry per CDR3 protein. The table records around 500,000 distinct CDR3 sequences, under 55% of them present only once. This receptor was obtained from a man aged 80 or over in good health. Source material: blood.

Written as DNA, the CDR3 is TGCAGTGCTAGTGTACTAGCGGGACCCGGGGAGCTGTTTTTT. It specifies CSASVLAGPGELFF. This sequence joins TRBV20-1 and TRBJ2-2; 10 nucleotides match TRBD2. The CDR3 totals 14 residues. CDR1 is DFQATT, CDR2 SNEGSKA, per germline (reference sequence). V lost 3 bases and J lost 6; bases outside the gene matches: 4.